The sequence of this TCR beta chain was determined in a study of CD8+CD57+ T cells in acquired aplastic anemia. According to the study, genomic DNA was the template for TCR beta VDJ and CDR3 profiling. TCRdb reanalysed the reads using MiXCR and keeps one entry per CDR3 protein. The data show about 160,000 distinct CDR3 sequences, with around 75% seen just once and around 45% held by the top ten. Germline CDR1 reads DFQATT; CDR2 reads SNEGSKA (reference sequence). The CDR3 consists of 11 residues. CD8+CD57+ cell expansion, shown by flow cytometry, had occurred in the patients selected for sequencing. This clonotype was seen only a few times. A junction end diverges from the germline sequence, so it may reflect a read error.

This TCR was recovered from a human donor with aplastic anemia. Sequencing was performed on sorted CD4+, CD8+, or CD8+CD57+ T cells (not recorded which) from PBMCs. This rearrangement joins TRBV20-1 to TRBJ1-1; D unclear. The CDR3 sequence is CSAREATEAFF. In nucleotides, the CDR3 is TGCAGTGCTAGAGAGGCCACTGAGGCTTTCTTT.